The clone carrying this T cell receptor (beta chain) was seen a handful of times. The CDR3 covers 15 residues. V was cut by 0 bases and J by 1 base, with 9 bases left in between. The germline V gene encodes CDR1 SEHNR and CDR2 FQNEAQ (reference sequence). This specimen comes from a study of blood T cells in healthy people across ages. Study-level information: Capturing about one barcoded beta molecule per two T cells was achieved by template switching.

Combining a sample-barcoded 5' primer with a J-beta primer mix, a second PCR ran for about 7 to 11 cycles. Every cDNA molecule carried a tag from a template-switch adaptor bearing 12 random nucleotides. A single record per CDR3 protein comes from TCRdb applying MiXCR to the 5' RACE reads. The table shows 1.5 million to 1.8 million distinct CDR3 sequences, with about 45% occurring only once. The receptor's source is a woman between 18 and 29 years old in good health. Sequencing was carried out using blood. The chain combines TRBV7-9 with TRBJ1-2, with TRBD1 as a possible D gene (5 bases). Written as DNA, the CDR3 is TGTGCCAGCAGCTTAGCAGGGGTTGATAACTATGGCTACACCTTC. Its translation: CASSLAGVDNYGYTF.